This T cell receptor beta chain was identified during a study of blood T cells in healthy people across ages. Study-level points and caveats: The unknown donor CMV status may have confounded expanded clonotype changes.

The donors, all healthy, were Caucasians living in Russia, aged 6 to 90. With respect to this clonotype: Its antigen is not identified.

A second about 7 to 11 cycle PCR used barcoded and J-beta primers. TCRdb called the 5' RACE reads again in MiXCR, with one record for every CDR3 protein. The table records around 990,000 distinct CDR3 sequences, approximately 26% of them present only once. The CDR3 loop spans 16 amino acids. Trimming took 8 bases from V and 2 from J, leaving 21 bases between them. The germline V gene has CDR1 SGHNT and CDR2 YENEEA. The sample was also linked to a second study, of T cells of mothers and their children. That study reports: The overlap seen between related mothers and children slightly exceeded that of unrelated pairs, though not significantly.

The sequencing sample was made of blood. The receptor comes from a girl aged 2 to 9 in good health. The chain carries TRBV11-3 and TRBJ2-5, with D perhaps TRBD1 (6 bases). The CDR3 protein is CASGYPKRDRQETQYF. CDR3 bases: TGTGCCAGCGGCTACCCCAAGCGAGACAGGCAAGAGACCCAGTACTTC.